These 2 T cell receptor beta chains share one sample of origin, sequenced in a study of blood T cells in healthy people across ages. Sample-barcoded 5' priming and a J-beta primer mix drove a second PCR of roughly 6 to 12 cycles. TCRdb used MiXCR to reprocess the 5' RACE reads, holding one entry per CDR3 protein. The data contain 1.8 million or so distinct CDR3 sequences, about 39% of them singletons. The sample was blood. These receptor sequences come from a human donor in good health.

This clonotype was found a few times. This chain connects TRBV11-2 to TRBJ2-3; maybe TRBD2 (5 bases). The CDR3 sequence is 14 residues long. Germline V gives CDR1 SGHAT, CDR2 FQNNGV. Deletions cut 4 bases from V and 4 bases from J, with 12 bases between. This CDR3 reads CASSSRWESDTQYF. The CDR3 DNA sequence: TGTGCCAGCAGCTCCCGGTGGGAGTCAGATACGCAGTATTTT.

The chain combines TRBV13 with TRBJ2-3; TRBD1 might be the D (5 bases). CDR1 is PRHDT and CDR2 is FYEKMQ in the germline V gene (reference sequence). V was trimmed by 0 bases and J by 4 bases, leaving 14 bases between them. The CDR3 sequence is 16 residues long. CDR3 bases: TGTGCCAGCAGCTTAGGCCCAGGGATCGTATCAGATACGCAGTATTTT. This translates into CASSLGPGIVSDTQYF.